A selection of T cell receptor beta chains follows, all from one sample in a study of memory CD4+ T cells and cytomegalovirus serostatus. The protocol was immunoSEQ multiplex PCR, while the TCRdb copy is restricted to in-frame clones and leaves out a portion. The sample has 40,000 to 50,000 clones; approximately 81% are singletons. The sample was memory CD4+ T cells from blood. The receptors were gathered from an adult in good health and CMV-seropositive. The CDR3 runs from the conserved cysteine through the conserved F or W. Fields, in order: V gene, J gene, CDR3 length, clone size, D gene, CDR3 DNA, CDR3 protein. A D gene is named only where the DNA matches it firmly. A clone size is listed for some rows: how often the clone was seen (once, few, many), or a class if it is expanded.

>TRBV5-1|TRBJ2-7|12|-|TRBD1
TGCGCCAGCAGCCAGGACAGGGTCGAGCAGTACTTC
CASSQDRVEQYF
>TRBV19|TRBJ1-2|15|-|-
TGTGCCAGTAGTACCCCCTATGAAGGGAACTATGGCTACACCTTC
CASSTPYEGNYGYTF
>TRBV7-3|TRBJ2-7|14|-|-
TGTGCCAGCAGCCTACAGCCCGGTGAACCCGAGCAGTACTTC
CASSLQPGEPEQYF
>TRBV2|TRBJ1-1|13|-|-
TGTGCCAGCACAGAGACACGGAACACTGAAGCTTTCTTT
CASTETRNTEAFF
>TRBV7-6|TRBJ1-6|15|few|TRBD1
TGTGCCAGCAGCCAGCAGGGCAGGGGGCGTTCACCCCTCCACTTT
CASSQQGRGRSPLHF
>TRBV7-2|TRBJ1-6|15|-|TRBD1
TGTGCCAGCAGCTTAGTCCCAGGGGGCAATTCACCCCTCCACTTT
CASSLVPGGNSPLHF
>TRBV27|TRBJ2-1|13|-|-
TGTGCCAGCAGTCCTCGGAATATCATGATCGGGTTCTTC
CASSPRNIMIGFF
>TRBV15|TRBJ2-7|14|-|-
TGTGCCACCAGTGCCGGGGGAGATGTCTACGAGCAGTACTTC
CATSAGGDVYEQYF
>TRBV28|TRBJ2-7|12|-|-
TGTGCCACCGGAACAGGGACCTACGAGCAGTACTTC
CATGTGTYEQYF
>TRBV4-1|TRBJ1-5|15|once|-
TGCGCCAGCAGCCCAGTCCGGGACCGCAATCAGCCCCAGCATTTT
CASSPVRDRNQPQHF
>TRBV27|TRBJ2-3|12|-|-
TGTGCCAGCAGTTTTCTGGCGGGGACGCAGTATTTT
CASSFLAGTQYF
>TRBV7-9|TRBJ1-6|11|-|-
TGTGCCAGCACGGCTGATTCACCCCTCCACTTT
CASTADSPLHF
>TRBV7-6|TRBJ2-5|15|once|TRBD2
TGTGCCAGCAGCTTAATGAACCTAGCGGGAGAGACCCAGTACTTC
CASSLMNLAGETQYF
>TRBV19|TRBJ2-7|15|-|-
TGTGCCAGTAGTATTGGGCAGGGCGAGTCCTACGAGCAGTACTTC
CASSIGQGESYEQYF
>TRBV18|TRBJ1-3|15|-|TRBD1
TGTGCCAGCTCACCTTTCGACAGGGAAGGAAACACCATATATTTT
CASSPFDREGNTIYF
>TRBV6-1|TRBJ1-4|13|-|-
TGTGCCAGTAAGGGTGGATGGGATGAAAAACTGTTTTTT
CASKGGWDEKLFF
>TRBV7-8|TRBJ2-1|14|-|TRBD2
TGTGCCGGGGGACGGGGGACTAGGAGGAATGAGCAGTTCTTC
CAGGRGTRRNEQFF
>TRBV23-1|TRBJ1-5|16|-|-
TGCGCCATCTCTCCGCCCCCAGTGGATTGCAATCAGCCCCAGCATTTT
CAISPPPVDCNQPQHF
>TRBV4-2|TRBJ1-5|13|few|-
TGTGCCAGCAGCCAAGGCACCGATCAGCCCCAGCATTTT
CASSQGTDQPQHF
>TRBV5-6|TRBJ1-2|14|-|-
TGTGCCAGCAGCTTGGCCGGCTACGGTGGGGGCTACACCTTC
CASSLAGYGGGYTF
>TRBV11-2|TRBJ1-5|13|-|-
TGTGCCAGCAGCTTAGATCCGCGCCAGCCCCAGCATTTT
CASSLDPRQPQHF
>TRBV7-2|TRBJ1-2|13|-|-
TGTGCCAGCAGCCATCCACGAGGCTATGGCTACACCTTC
CASSHPRGYGYTF
>TRBV19|TRBJ2-3|14|-|-
TGTGCCAGTAGTATACAGCGGGGCACAGATACGCAGTATTTT
CASSIQRGTDTQYF
>TRBV6-5|TRBJ1-6|15|-|TRBD1
TGTGCCAGCAGTCAGGCGGGGACAGAGGATTCACCCCTCCACTTT
CASSQAGTEDSPLHF
>TRBV7-2|TRBJ2-2|14|-|-
TGTGCCAGCAGCTTGGGGTCGGCGGACGGGGAGCTGTTTTTT
CASSLGSADGELFF
>TRBV29-1|TRBJ1-2|13|-|TRBD1
TGCAGCGTTGAACATACAGGGGGCCATGGCTACACCTTC
CSVEHTGGHGYTF
>TRBV11-3|TRBJ2-1|15|-|TRBD2
TGTGCCAGCAGCTTAGGGGGGGACTACAGAGATGAGCAGTTCTTC
CASSLGGDYRDEQFF
>TRBV19|TRBJ2-7|14|-|-
TGTGCCAGTAGTATGTGGCGGTCCGCCTACGAGCAGTACTTC
CASSMWRSAYEQYF
>TRBV2|TRBJ2-2|11|-|-
TGTGCCAGCAAGAGTTTCGGGGAGCTGTTTTTT
CASKSFGELFF
>TRBV4-3|TRBJ2-7|14|-|-
TGCGCCAGCTCGCCGAACAGGTTACCCTACGAGCAGTACTTC
CASSPNRLPYEQYF
>TRBV7-2|TRBJ2-1|13|-|-
TGTGCCAGCAGCTTAGGCGGGGAAGATGAGCAGTTCTTC
CASSLGGEDEQFF
>TRBV7-2|TRBJ1-3|16|-|-
TGTGCCAGCAGCTTACCGACAGGAAGCTCTGGAAACACCATATATTTT
CASSLPTGSSGNTIYF
>TRBV15|TRBJ2-2|16|-|-
TGTGCCACCAGCAGAGATCGGGCGACGGGTTACGGGGAGCTGTTTTTT
CATSRDRATGYGELFF
>TRBV19|TRBJ1-5|15|-|-
TGTGCCAGTAGTATCCCGTCCGGGATGGGCCAGCCCCAGCATTTT
CASSIPSGMGQPQHF
>TRBV2|TRBJ1-4|15|-|-
TGTGCCAGCAGTGAAGAAGGAGGCACTAATGAAAAACTGTTTTTT
CASSEEGGTNEKLFF
>TRBV19|TRBJ2-7|13|few|TRBD2
TGTGCCAGTAGCCTAGCGGGGCAGTACGAGCAGTACTTC
CASSLAGQYEQYF
>TRBV29-1|TRBJ1-4|13|-|-
TGCAGCGCAGCAGTTGCAACTAATGAAAAACTGTTTTTT
CSAAVATNEKLFF